This T cell receptor (beta chain) was profiled in a study of blood T cell repertoires in COVID-19. The repertoire was sequenced with immunoSEQ multiplex PCR; TCRdb's copy has only in-frame clones and lacks some. There are 200,000 to 250,000 clones in the sample; about 85% occur only once, and more than 10% lies in the top ten. The CDR3 runs 14 residues. The trim removed 3 bases at V and 4 bases at J, leaving 7 bases unmatched. Germline V gene data show CDR1 as SQVTM and CDR2 as ANQGSEA. The rearrangement uses TRBV29-1 and TRBJ2-7, with 9 bases matching TRBD1. Sequenced material: peripheral blood. The source of this sequence is a woman aged 18-30 years who had recovered from COVID-19. The CDR3 loop reads CSVEGTGQSYEQYF. CDR3 nucleotides: TGCAGCGTTGAGGGGACAGGGCAGAGTTACGAGCAGTACTTC.